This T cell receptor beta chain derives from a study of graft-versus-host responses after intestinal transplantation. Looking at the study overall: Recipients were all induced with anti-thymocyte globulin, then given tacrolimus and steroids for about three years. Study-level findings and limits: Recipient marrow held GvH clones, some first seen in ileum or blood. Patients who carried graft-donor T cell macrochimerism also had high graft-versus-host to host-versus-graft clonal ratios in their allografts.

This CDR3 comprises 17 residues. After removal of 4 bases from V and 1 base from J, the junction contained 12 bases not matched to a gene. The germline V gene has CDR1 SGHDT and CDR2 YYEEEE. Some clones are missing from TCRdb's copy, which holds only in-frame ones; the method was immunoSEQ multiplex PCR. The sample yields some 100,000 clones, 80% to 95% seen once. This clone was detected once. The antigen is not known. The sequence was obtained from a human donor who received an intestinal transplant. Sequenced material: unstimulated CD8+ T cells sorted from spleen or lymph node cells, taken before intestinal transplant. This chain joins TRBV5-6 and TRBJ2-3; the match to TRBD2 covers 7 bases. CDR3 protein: CASSTLGGLAGTDTQYF. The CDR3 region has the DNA TGTGCCAGCAGCACCCTTGGCGGCCTAGCGGGCACAGATACGCAGTATTTT.